A selection of T cell receptor beta chains follows, all from one sample in a study of technical replicates of blood from a handful of donors. The table came from immunoSEQ multiplex PCR; TCRdb's copy has only in-frame clones and leaves some out. This sample has some 98,000 clones, with 90% to 96% found just once. The specimen was T cells isolated from PBMCs. The receptor source for this set is a human donor in good health. Each CDR3 is given with its conserved first and last residue. D genes are given only for firm matches. The size field is filled for only some rows; it gives once, few, many or a size class.

j_gene,d_gene,v_gene,abundance,CDR3nt,CDR3aa
TRBJ2-3,.,TRBV6-5,.,TGTGCCAGCATTCCCGGTCCGCGATCAGATACGCAGTATTTT,CASIPGPRSDTQYF
TRBJ1-4,.,TRBV6-1,.,TGTGCCAGCAGTAGAGTCGCACCTAATGAAAAACTGTTTTTT,CASSRVAPNEKLFF
TRBJ2-1,.,TRBV7-2,.,TGTGCCAGCAGCTTTCCGGGACACCCTCATGAGCAGTTCTTC,CASSFPGHPHEQFF
TRBJ1-4,TRBD1,TRBV7-9,.,TGTGCCAGCAGCTCGGGACAGGGGAATGAAAAACTGTTTTTT,CASSSGQGNEKLFF
TRBJ2-7,TRBD1,TRBV9,.,TGTGCCAGCAGCCCCTCCCCCGGGACAGAGTACGAGCAGTACTTC,CASSPSPGTEYEQYF
TRBJ1-5,TRBD1,TRBV12-5,.,TGTGCTAGTGGGCGGGACAGGGGGCTCGTGGCGAGCAATCAGCCCCAGCATTTT,CASGRDRGLVASNQPQHF
TRBJ1-5,TRBD1,TRBV28,.,TGTGCCAGCAGTTTAAGACAGGGGGCCGGAGGCAATCAGCCCCAGCATTTT,CASSLRQGAGGNQPQHF
TRBJ2-1,TRBD2,TRBV4-1,once,TGCGCCAGCAGCCAGAGACACCTAGCGGGAACCTACAATGAGCAGTTCTTC,CASSQRHLAGTYNEQFF
TRBJ2-7,.,TRBV9,once,TGTGCCAGCAGCGGTCAGGGCTACGAGCAGTACTTC,CASSGQGYEQYF
TRBJ2-5,TRBD1,TRBV29-1,.,TGCAGCGCTAGACAGGGTGGAGAGACCCAGTACTTC,CSARQGGETQYF
TRBJ1-5,.,TRBV6-6,.,TGTGCCAGCAGTTACCTCAGGGGCGGACAAAATCAGCCCCAGCATTTT,CASSYLRGGQNQPQHF
TRBJ2-3,.,TRBV27,once,TGTGCCAGCAGCTACTGGGGCCCAGATACGCAGTATTTT,CASSYWGPDTQYF
TRBJ1-1,.,TRBV7-6,.,TGTGCCAGCAGCCCAGTTGATAAGAAAGAAGCTTTCTTT,CASSPVDKKEAFF
TRBJ2-3,TRBD2,TRBV5-6,.,TGTGCCAGCACCCAAATCCCGCTAGCGGGGATCACAGATACGCAGTATTTT,CASTQIPLAGITDTQYF
TRBJ1-1,.,TRBV30,few,TGTGCCTGGAGTAGGACAGAGAACACTGAAGCTTTCTTT,CAWSRTENTEAFF
TRBJ2-7,TRBD1,TRBV19,.,TGTGCCAGTAGTACCTTCGGGACAGGGGGCAATCCCTACGAGCAGTACTTC,CASSTFGTGGNPYEQYF
TRBJ2-5,.,TRBV5-1,.,TGCGCCAGCAGCTTGGATACAGGTGGGGGGGCGTTAAAGACCCAGTACTTC,CASSLDTGGGALKTQYF
TRBJ2-7,TRBD1,TRBV25-1,.,TGTGCCAGCCGTTCGGGACAGGGTTTGGGGGAGCAGTACTTC,CASRSGQGLGEQYF
TRBJ2-1,.,TRBV2,.,TGTGCCAGCGACGGGGGTGAGCAGTTCTTC,CASDGGEQFF
TRBJ2-5,TRBD2,TRBV10-3,.,TGTGCCATCAGTGAGGGACTAGCGGGAAGGCAAGAGACCCAGTACTTC,CAISEGLAGRQETQYF
TRBJ2-7,TRBD2,TRBV18,.,TGTGCCAGCTCACGGCGACTAGCGGGGGAGTCCTACGAGCAGTACTTC,CASSRRLAGESYEQYF
TRBJ1-5,TRBD1,TRBV13,.,TGTGCCAGCAGTTATCAGGGGGCGGGTCAGCCCCAGCATTTT,CASSYQGAGQPQHF
TRBJ1-5,TRBD1,TRBV10-1,few,TGCGCCAGCGAGGACAGGGGCAATCAGCCCCAGCATTTT,CASEDRGNQPQHF
TRBJ1-2,TRBD1,TRBV5-1,.,TGCGCCAGCAGCGAGGGACAGGGAAGGTCCTATGGCTACACCTTC,CASSEGQGRSYGYTF
TRBJ2-6,TRBD1,TRBV9,.,TGTGCCAGCAGCAGGGGGCTTGGTGGGGCCAACGTCCTGACTTTC,CASSRGLGGANVLTF
TRBJ2-2,TRBD2,TRBV19,.,TGTGCCAGTCAATTCAGCGGGATGACCGGGGAGCTGTTTTTT,CASQFSGMTGELFF
TRBJ2-2,.,TRBV5-1,.,TGCGCCAGCAGCTTGTTTATACAATCGAACACCGGGGAGCTGTTTTTT,CASSLFIQSNTGELFF
TRBJ1-2,TRBD1,TRBV29-1,once,TGCAGCGTTGGGGGGGACAGAACCACTACTAACTATGGCTACACCTTC,CSVGGDRTTTNYGYTF
TRBJ2-1,.,TRBV7-2,.,TGTGCCAGCAGCTTTAGCGAGAGCTCCTACAATGAGCAGTTCTTC,CASSFSESSYNEQFF
TRBJ2-5,.,TRBV5-4,few,TGTGCCAGCAGCTTTTGGCGGGACCCAGCGGAGACCCAGTACTTC,CASSFWRDPAETQYF
TRBJ2-5,.,TRBV14,.,TGTGCCAGCAGCCATAGACAGGGAGGACAAGAGACCCAGTACTTC,CASSHRQGGQETQYF
TRBJ2-1,TRBD1,TRBV27,.,TGTGCCAGCAGTTCCCCCGGACAGGGGTGGAATGAGCAGTTCTTC,CASSSPGQGWNEQFF
TRBJ1-2,.,TRBV9,.,TGTGCCAGCAGCGTAGCAGCGAGTGGCTACACCTTC,CASSVAASGYTF
TRBJ2-7,TRBD1,TRBV19,.,TGTGCCAGTAGTCCATCCGGGACAGGGCCCTACGAGCAGTACTTC,CASSPSGTGPYEQYF
TRBJ2-1,TRBD1,TRBV7-9,.,TGTGCCAGCAGCTTAGGGTCAACAGGGGCGCTCAATGAGCAGTTCTTC,CASSLGSTGALNEQFF
TRBJ2-3,TRBD2,TRBV9,.,TGTGCCAGCAGCGTAGAAATGGGACTAGCGGGGGCCGACACAGATACGCAGTATTTT,CASSVEMGLAGADTDTQYF
TRBJ2-7,TRBD2,TRBV28,.,TGTGCCAGCAGGTCTAATAGCGGGATCGAGCAGTACTTC,CASRSNSGIEQYF
TRBJ2-3,.,TRBV5-1,.,TGCGCCAGCAGCTTGTTTAGCGCTAGCACAGATACGCAGTATTTT,CASSLFSASTDTQYF
TRBJ2-1,.,TRBV21-1,.,TGTGCCAGCAGCTGCACTCGGACTAGCGGGAGAGTACATGTCAATGAGCAGTTCTTC,CASSCTRTSGRVHVNEQFF
TRBJ2-7,.,TRBV5-5,.,TGTGCCAGCAGCTTGGTAGGGGGCTACGAGCAGTACTTC,CASSLVGGYEQYF
TRBJ2-5,TRBD1,TRBV9,.,TGTGCCAGCTCCAGGACAGGAGCGGCCCAAGAGACCCAGTACTTC,CASSRTGAAQETQYF
TRBJ2-3,TRBD2,TRBV4-2,.,TGTGCCAGCAGCCAAGCGACTAGCAACGAACCTGATACGCAGTATTTT,CASSQATSNEPDTQYF
TRBJ1-2,.,TRBV28,.,TGTGCCAGCAGCACTAGTGGAGCAAGTTTTTCCTATGGCTACACCTTC,CASSTSGASFSYGYTF
TRBJ1-1,.,TRBV9,.,TGTGCCAGCAGCGTAGGGGGAGTCGTGAACACTGAAGCTTTCTTT,CASSVGGVVNTEAFF
TRBJ2-1,.,TRBV6-1,.,TGTGCCAGCGCAACAACAGGGTTGGATGAGCAGTTCTTC,CASATTGLDEQFF
TRBJ1-6,TRBD1,TRBV4-1,.,TGCGCCAGCAGCCAAAGAAGGACAGGAGCAAATTCACCCCTCCACTTT,CASSQRRTGANSPLHF
TRBJ2-5,.,TRBV18,.,TGTGCCAGCTCCCTAGTCGGGACACAAGAGACCCAGTACTTC,CASSLVGTQETQYF